The 19 T cell receptor beta chains given below trace back to one sample, sequenced in a study of cytomegalovirus exposure and HLA in healthy donors. The table came from immunoSEQ multiplex PCR; TCRdb's copy has only in-frame clones and leaves some out. The data show 110,000 to 150,000 clones, with almost 85% seen just once and almost 1.5% held by the top ten. Material for sequencing was PBMCs. The receptors were gathered from a woman in her twenties or thirties in good health and CMV-seronegative.

A remark on this clone: The junction shows a germline mismatch at one end, possibly a read error. This chain connects TRBV7-7 to TRBJ2-3; 14 bases fit TRBD2. The CDR3 runs to 17 residues. Germline lookup yields CDR1 SSHAT and CDR2 FNYEAQ (reference sequence). The CDR3: CASSPLTSGGAGNTQYF. The CDR3 nucleotides are TGTGCTAGCAGCCCCCTGACTAGCGGGGGGGCGGGCAATACGCAGTATTTT.

The J gene is TRBJ1-2, the V gene TRBV4-2, with TRBD1 matching 7 bases. The length of the CDR3 is 16 residues. Trimming at V came to 3 bases and at J to 2 bases, leaving 9 bases not matched to a gene. Germline V gives CDR1 LGHNA, CDR2 YNFKEQ. The CDR3 nucleotides read TGTGCCAGCAGCCAGGCTCAGGGGGGATTAAACTATGGCTACACCTTC. This codes for CASSQAQGGLNYGYTF.

The V call is TRBV19, the J call TRBJ2-3, with D unclear. Germline CDR1 LNHDA, CDR2 SQIVND (reference sequence). Trimming took off 7 bases at V and 6 bases at J, with 8 bases between the two ends. The CDR3 is 11 residues long. In nucleotides, the CDR3 is TGTGCCAGTACGCTCGGGGATACGCAGTATTTT. Translating gives CASTLGDTQYF.

The genes are TRBV7-9 and TRBJ1-1; the D is unclear. The CDR3 totals 15 residues. V dropped 2 bases and J dropped 0 bases, with 10 bases sitting between them. CDR1 SEHNR and CDR2 FQNEAQ come from the germline V gene (reference sequence). The CDR3: CASSLTRDLNTEAFF. The CDR3 DNA reads as TGTGCCAGCAGCTTAACCCGGGATTTGAACACTGAAGCTTTCTTT.

The chain combines TRBV4-3 with TRBJ2-2, with D possibly matching TRBD1 (7 bases). This CDR3 region has 16 residues. Germline values: CDR1 LGHNA, CDR2 YSLEER. V was pared by 2 bases and J by 1 base, with 11 bases between. The CDR3 region has the DNA TGCGCCAGCAGCCAAAACAGGGGACTGAACACCGGGGAGCTGTTTTTT. It translates to CASSQNRGLNTGELFF.

The chain links TRBV18 to TRBJ2-5, with TRBD1 as a possible D gene (5 bases). CDR1 KGHSH and CDR2 LQKENI come from the germline V gene. Deletions cut 0 bases from V and 1 base from J, with 12 bases between. The CDR3 length is 16 residues. In DNA, the CDR3 is TGTGCCAGCTCACCACCGACAGTCTTCCTCCAAGAGACCCAGTACTTC. This gives the protein CASSPPTVFLQETQYF.

This sequence joins TRBV5-1 and TRBJ2-1; weak D call: TRBD2 (5 bases). The CDR3 spans 15 residues. CDR1 and CDR2 (germline): SGHRS, YFSETQ. With 5 bases removed from V and 4 bases from J, the gap between germline ends came to 16 bases. CDR3 in amino acids: CASSPNSGKYNEQFF. The CDR3 DNA reads TGCGCCAGCAGTCCTAATTCCGGGAAATACAATGAGCAGTTCTTC. The full variable domain, rest sourced from reference TRBV5-1 and TRBJ2-1, is KAGVTQTPRYLIKTRGQQVTLSCSPISGHRSVSWYQQTPGQGLQFLFEYFSETQRNKGNFPGRFSGRQFSNSRSEMNVSTLELGDSALYLCASSPNSGKYNEQFFGPGTRLTVL.

This clone has just one count. The CDR3 sequence is CASSLKLGGGSTDTQYF. The CDR3 DNA reads TGTGCCAGCAGCTTAAAGTTGGGCGGGGGGAGCACAGATACGCAGTATTTT. The chain recombines TRBV7-3 with TRBJ2-3; 8 bases fit TRBD2. J was trimmed by 0 bases and V by 1 base; bases with no gene match: 6. This CDR3 comprises 17 residues. Germline loops: CDR1 SGHTA, CDR2 FQGTGA.

The chain joins TRBV5-6 to TRBJ2-7; 10 bases match TRBD2. CDR1 and CDR2 (germline): SGHDT, YYEEEE. The CDR3 is 16 residues long. J gave up 4 bases and V 4 bases, and 11 bases lay outside the gene matches. CDR3 nucleotides: TGTGCCAGCAGCCCCTCAGGCCTAGCGGGGGTGTACGAGCAGTACTTC. It is translated as CASSPSGLAGVYEQYF.

This clone was counted ten times or more. The J gene is TRBJ2-3, the V gene TRBV4-2; 11 bases are shared with TRBD2. V lost 0 bases and J lost 1; bases outside the gene matches: 0. The CDR3 totals 16 residues. Germline values: CDR1 LGHNA, CDR2 YNFKEQ. The CDR3 DNA follows: TGTGCCAGCAGCCAAGAACTAGCGGGGGGCACAGATACGCAGTATTTT. It is translated as CASSQELAGGTDTQYF.

The CDR3 DNA sequence: TGTGCCAGCAGCTTAGGGGGGGGGAATAATTCACCCCTCCACTTT. Residues: CASSLGGGNNSPLHF. The chain employs TRBV7-2 and TRBJ1-6, with D maybe TRBD1 (5 bases). V was trimmed by 1 base and J by 5 bases, leaving 9 bases between them. The CDR3 contains 15 residues. Germline CDR1 reads SGHTA; CDR2 reads FQGNSA.

The V and J genes are TRBV5-4 and TRBJ2-2; TRBD2 matches at 8 bases. The CDR3 runs 15 residues. Unmatched junction bases numbered 6, after V lost 3 bases and J lost 5 bases. Germline V gene sequence: CDR1 SGHNT, CDR2 YYREEE (reference sequence). CDR3 DNA: TGTGCCAGCAGCTCGGGGGGGCCGGGTACCGGGGAGCTGTTTTTT. Encoded protein: CASSSGGPGTGELFF.

This clone has more than one count but fewer than ten. The chain has TRBV4-1 and TRBJ1-1; TRBD1 agrees at 8 bases. The CDR3 contains 16 residues. J lost 5 bases, V lost 2 bases, and 10 bases had no gene match. Germline V gives CDR1 MGHRA, CDR2 YSYEKL. DNA of the CDR3: TGCGCCAGCAGCCAACCCCCCGGACAGGGACGGACTGAAGCTTTCTTT. Protein: CASSQPPGQGRTEAFF.

CDR3 bases: TGTGCCAGCAGCGCACCGACAACACGAAGCACAGATACGCAGTATTTT. Residues: CASSAPTTRSTDTQYF. The chain employs TRBV9 and TRBJ2-3, with D hard to call. CDR1 SGDLS and CDR2 YYNGEE come from the germline V gene. V lost 3 bases and J lost 0, with 14 bases in between. The CDR3 consists of 16 residues.

This clone was seen just once. This rearrangement joins TRBV5-1 to TRBJ1-4; D not certain. CDR1 SGHRS and CDR2 YFSETQ come from the germline V gene. Trimming left V 0 bases short and J 3 bases short, with 9 bases between. The CDR3 is 15 amino acids. The CDR3 DNA sequence: TGCGCCAGCAGCTTGGTCGGGTCCGCTAATGAAAAACTGTTTTTT. This encodes CASSLVGSANEKLFF.

The V call is TRBV5-4, the J call TRBJ1-1; 10 nucleotides line up with TRBD1. Trimming removed 5 bases from V and 3 bases from J; junction bases left unmatched: 4. Germline V gene sequence: CDR1 SGHNT, CDR2 YYREEE (reference sequence). This CDR3 contains 14 residues. The CDR3 reads CASRSGTGDTEAFF. The CDR3 DNA reads as TGTGCCAGCAGATCCGGGACAGGGGACACTGAAGCTTTCTTT. Supplemented by reference TRBV5-4 and TRBJ1-1, the full variable domain reads ETGVTQSPTHLIKTRGQQVTLRCSSQSGHNTVSWYQQALGQGPQFIFQYYREEENGRGNFPPRFSGLQFPNYSSELNVNALELDDSALYLCASRSGTGDTEAFFGQGTRLTVV.

V and J are TRBV2 and TRBJ1-3; 9 bases fit TRBD1. CDR1 is SNHLY and CDR2 is FYNNEI in the germline V gene. The CDR3 runs 15 residues. Trimming cost V 10 bases and J 0 bases; bases outside gene matches: 7. CDR3 in amino acids: CATWTGQGSGNTIYF. For the CDR3, the DNA is TGTGCCACCTGGACGGGACAGGGCTCTGGAAACACCATATATTTT.

This clone was recorded once. The chain couples TRBV28 to TRBJ2-1, with 8 nucleotides matching TRBD1. This CDR3 contains 12 residues. Losses at the gene ends were 4 bases for V and 9 bases for J; bases not matched to a gene: 2. The germline V gene has CDR1 MDHEN and CDR2 SYDVKM. CDR3 in amino acids: CASSSTGGEQFF. In nucleotides, the CDR3 is TGTGCCAGCAGTTCAACAGGGGGTGAGCAGTTCTTC. The complete variable domain, with remaining parts taken from reference TRBV28 and TRBJ2-1, reads DVKVTQSSRYLVKRTGEKVFLECVQDMDHENMFWYRQDPGLGLRLIYFSYDVKMKEKGDIPEGYSVSREKKERFSLILESASTNQTSMYLCASSSTGGEQFFGPGTRLTVL.

The chain couples TRBV11-1 to TRBJ2-7, with D tentatively TRBD1 (6 bases). Trimming took off 5 bases at V and 6 bases at J, with 17 bases between the two ends. There are 14 residues in the CDR3. Germline values: CDR1 SGHAT, CDR2 FQDESV (reference sequence). In DNA, the CDR3 is TGTGCCAGCAGCATGGGAGTAGGGACAAGCGAGCAGTACTTC. This encodes CASSMGVGTSEQYF. The complete variable domain, with remaining parts taken from reference TRBV11-1 and TRBJ2-7, reads EAEVAQSPRYKITEKSQAVAFWCDPISGHATLYWYRQILGQGPELLVQFQDESVVDDSQLPKDRFSAERLKGVDSTLKIQPAELGDSAMYLCASSMGVGTSEQYFGPGTRLTVT.